Below are 3 T cell receptor beta chains sequenced from a single sample in a study of blood T cells in healthy people across ages. Using a J-beta primer mix together with a sample-barcoded 5' primer, a second PCR was run for roughly 6 to 12 cycles. TCRdb analysed the 5' RACE reads with MiXCR anew, one entry per CDR3 protein. The table shows 700,000 or so distinct CDR3 sequences, with around a fifth occurring only once. What was sequenced was blood. The receptors were gathered from a man in his 70s in good health.

V usage is TRBV2 and J usage is TRBJ2-1; 9 nucleotides line up with TRBD1. This CDR3 spans 15 amino acids. V lost 5 bases, J lost 3 bases, and 5 bases stayed unmatched. Germline V gene lookup returns CDR1 SNHLY and CDR2 FYNNEI. CDR3 sequence reads: CASSTRQGVYNEQFF. CDR3 nucleotides: TGTGCCAGCAGTACGCGACAGGGGGTCTACAATGAGCAGTTCTTC.

The CDR3 here is CASSLSYLTTEAFF. CDR3 bases: TGTGCCAGCAGCTTATCTTATCTGACCACTGAAGCTTTCTTT. The genes are TRBV11-2 and TRBJ1-1; D gene ambiguous. The CDR3 sequence is 14 residues long. CDR1 and CDR2 from the germline V gene are SGHAT and FQNNGV. V shed 2 bases and J shed 4 bases, with 11 bases lying between them. Using reference TRBV11-2 and TRBJ1-1 for the parts outside the CDR3, the full variable domain is EAGVAQSPRYKIIEKRQSVAFWCNPISGHATLYWYQQILGQGPKLLIQFQNNGVVDDSQLPKDRFSAERLKGVDSTLKIQPAKLEDSAVYLCASSLSYLTTEAFFGQGTRLTVV.

V gene TRBV9 combines with J gene TRBJ2-3; 8 bases map to TRBD1. CDR1 and CDR2 (germline): SGDLS, YYNGEE. The CDR3 extends over 16 amino acids. V shed 2 bases and J 2 bases; nucleotides not matched to a gene: 7. CDR3 region: CASSVGQGESTDTQYF. For the CDR3, the DNA is TGTGCCAGCAGCGTTGGACAGGGAGAGTCCACAGATACGCAGTATTTT.